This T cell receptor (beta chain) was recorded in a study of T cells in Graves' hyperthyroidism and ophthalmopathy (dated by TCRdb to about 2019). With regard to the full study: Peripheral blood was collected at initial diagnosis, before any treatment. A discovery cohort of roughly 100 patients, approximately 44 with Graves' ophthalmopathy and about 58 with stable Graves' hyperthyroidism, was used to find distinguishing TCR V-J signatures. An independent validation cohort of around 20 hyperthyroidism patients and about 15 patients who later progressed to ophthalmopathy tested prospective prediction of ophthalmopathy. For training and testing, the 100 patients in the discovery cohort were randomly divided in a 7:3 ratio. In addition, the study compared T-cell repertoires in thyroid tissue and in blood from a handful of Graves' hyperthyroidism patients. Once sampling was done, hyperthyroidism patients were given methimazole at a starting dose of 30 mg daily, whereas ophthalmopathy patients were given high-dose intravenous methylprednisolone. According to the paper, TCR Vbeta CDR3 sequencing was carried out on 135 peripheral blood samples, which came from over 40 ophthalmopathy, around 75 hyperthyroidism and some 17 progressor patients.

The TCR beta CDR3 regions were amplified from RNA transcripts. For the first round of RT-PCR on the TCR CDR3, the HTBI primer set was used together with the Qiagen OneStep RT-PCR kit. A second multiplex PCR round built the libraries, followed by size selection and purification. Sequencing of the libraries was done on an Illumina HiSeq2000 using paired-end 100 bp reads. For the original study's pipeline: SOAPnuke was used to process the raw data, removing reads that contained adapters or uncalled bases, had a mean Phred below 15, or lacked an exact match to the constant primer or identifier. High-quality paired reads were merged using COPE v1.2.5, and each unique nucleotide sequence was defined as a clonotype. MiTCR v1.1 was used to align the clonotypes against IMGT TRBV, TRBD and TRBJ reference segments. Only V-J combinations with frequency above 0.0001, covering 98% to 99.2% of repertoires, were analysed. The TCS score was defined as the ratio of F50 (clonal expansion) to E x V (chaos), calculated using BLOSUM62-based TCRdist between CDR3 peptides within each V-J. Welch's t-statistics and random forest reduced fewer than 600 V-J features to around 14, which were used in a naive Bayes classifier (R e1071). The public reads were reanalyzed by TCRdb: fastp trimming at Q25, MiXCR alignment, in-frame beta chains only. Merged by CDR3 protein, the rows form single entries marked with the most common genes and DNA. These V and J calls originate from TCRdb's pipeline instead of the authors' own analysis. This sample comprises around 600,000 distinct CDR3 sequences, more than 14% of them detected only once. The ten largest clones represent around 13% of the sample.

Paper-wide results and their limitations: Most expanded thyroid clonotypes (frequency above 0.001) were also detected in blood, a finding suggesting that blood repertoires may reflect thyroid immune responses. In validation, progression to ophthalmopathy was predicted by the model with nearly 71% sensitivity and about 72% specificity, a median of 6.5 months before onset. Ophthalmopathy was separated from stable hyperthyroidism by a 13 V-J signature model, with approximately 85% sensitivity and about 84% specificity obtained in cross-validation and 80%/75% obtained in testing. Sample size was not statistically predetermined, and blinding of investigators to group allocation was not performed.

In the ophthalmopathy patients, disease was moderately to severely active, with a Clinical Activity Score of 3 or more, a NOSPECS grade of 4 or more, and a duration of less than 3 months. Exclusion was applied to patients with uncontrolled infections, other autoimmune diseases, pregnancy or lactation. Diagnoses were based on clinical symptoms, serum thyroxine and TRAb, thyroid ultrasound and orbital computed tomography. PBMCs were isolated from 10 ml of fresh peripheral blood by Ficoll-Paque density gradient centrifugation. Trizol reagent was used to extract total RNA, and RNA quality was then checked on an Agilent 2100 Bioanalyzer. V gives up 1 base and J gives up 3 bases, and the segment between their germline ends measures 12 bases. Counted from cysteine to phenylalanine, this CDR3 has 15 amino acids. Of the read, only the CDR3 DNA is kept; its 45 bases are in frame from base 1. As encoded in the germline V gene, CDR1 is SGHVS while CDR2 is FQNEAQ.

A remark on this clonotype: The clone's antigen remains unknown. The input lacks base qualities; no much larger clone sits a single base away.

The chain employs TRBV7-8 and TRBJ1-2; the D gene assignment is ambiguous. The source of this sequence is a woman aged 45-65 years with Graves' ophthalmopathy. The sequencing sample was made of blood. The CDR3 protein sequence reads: CASSLGGRGDYGYTF. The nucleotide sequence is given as TGTGCCAGCAGCTTAGGAGGTCGGGGTGACTATGGCTACACCTTC.